The present T cell receptor beta chain was sequenced within a study of CD8 T cells in Susac syndrome (dated by TCRdb to between 2018 and 2021). For the study in its entirety: Among the Susac syndrome patients who were sequenced, clinically active disease was present in six and clinical remission was observed in under ten. Whether CD8+ T cell activation and differentiation in Susac syndrome was antigen driven was tested using repertoire sequencing. At the time of blood withdrawal, Susac syndrome patients were either therapy-naive, taking corticosteroids (with some also receiving IVIg), or on IVIg alone.

RNA was extracted using the RNeasy kit, and roughly 0.5 to 1 microgram was reverse transcribed with random hexamers. TCR beta CDR3 regions were amplified with the immunoSEQ multiplex PCR assay covering 54 Vbeta and 13 Jbeta segments. Bias from PCR amplification was corrected by using a synthetic template baseline for primer optimization and for computational correction. On the authors' methods: Only productive sequences were kept, with reads annotated to V, D and J genes according to IMGT and analyzed in immunoSEQ Analyzer. Clonality was computed as one minus Shannon entropy normalized by log2 of the number of productive unique sequences. Public and private clones were assessed among the 100 most prevalent clones of each patient and control. Clones were defined as Susac-specific when absent from the healthy and MS cohorts, from about 1,100 published viral clones and from other ImmuneACCESS disease sequences. TCRdb redid the processing of the public reads, applying fastp at Q25 and MiXCR, and retained in-frame beta chains. For every CDR3 protein sequence, its rows merge into one entry that carries the most common genes and DNA. The V and J calls and clone size are TCRdb's, not the authors'. The sample contains about 94,000 distinct CDR3 sequences, around 94% of them found a single time. Jointly, the top ten make up about 0.29% of the sample.

Peripheral blood CD8+ and CD4+ T cells from healthy donors, Susac syndrome patients and multiple sclerosis patients were profiled using high-throughput TCR beta sequencing. Susac syndrome patients met recently defined diagnostic criteria for definite or probable disease. CD8+ TEMRA cells were enriched by FACS, while bulk CD8+ and CD4+ T cells were purified by magnetic negative isolation. Blood was drawn into EDTA tubes, processed within 24 hours, and PBMCs were isolated by density gradient centrifugation. PBMCs intended for TCR sequencing were cryopreserved in liquid nitrogen and thawed later in a water bath at 37 degrees C. The sorted or isolated CD4+, CD8+ and CD8+ TEMRA cells reached a purity of at least 90%. About this clonotype itself: Its antigen has not been determined. Base qualities are not at hand, and no much larger clone is one base apart.

Including cysteine and phenylalanine, the CDR3 has 13 amino acids. Of the read, only the CDR3 DNA is kept; its 39 bases are in frame from base 1. Reading the germline V gene (reference sequence) gives CDR1 LGHDT and CDR2 YNNKEL. Ends trimmed: V by 5 bases, J by 10 bases; bases unmatched to a gene: 7. What the authors observed across the whole study: The number of individuals in the TCR sequencing and HLA analysis was recognized as being relatively small. No clonal expansion was detected in the CD4+ T cell repertoire of Susac syndrome patients.

Specimen: CD4+ T cells from PBMCs. The rearranged chain carries TRBV3-1 and TRBJ1-4, and 7 bases in between align with TRBD1. This sequence was found in a human donor with Susac syndrome. The CDR3: CASSLTGTGKLFF. The nucleotide sequence is TGTGCCAGCAGCTTGACAGGGACCGGAAAACTGTTTTTT.